The 25 T cell receptor beta chains given below trace back to one sample, sequenced in a study of memory CD4+ T cells and cytomegalovirus serostatus. The sort gate was single viable CD3+CD4+CD8-CD45RO+ cells for memory CD4+ T cells. TCRdb's table, derived via immunoSEQ multiplex PCR, lists solely in-frame clones and lacks some. Among approximately 50,000 clones listed, around 79% were seen once. The source material was memory CD4+ T cells from blood. These receptors all come from an adult in good health and CMV-seropositive.

This clone was counted a single time. The genes are TRBV2 and TRBJ2-1; 14 positions agree with TRBD2. Germline V gene lookup returns CDR1 SNHLY and CDR2 FYNNEI. The CDR3 length is 15 residues. The ends lost 10 bases at V and 9 bases at J; junction bases unmatched: 11. CDR3 coding DNA: TGTGCCACAGGGGGACTAGCGGGAGTCGCTGGTGAGCAGTTCTTC. Translated: CATGGLAGVAGEQFF. The whole variable domain, remainder taken from reference TRBV2 and TRBJ2-1, is EPEVTQTPSHQVTQMGQEVILRCVPISNHLYFYWYRQILGQKVEFLVSFYNNEISEKSEIFDDQFSVERPDGSNFTLKIRSTKLEDSAMYFCATGGLAGVAGEQFFGPGTRLTVL.

The chain couples TRBV21-1 to TRBJ1-1. TRBV21-1 is termed a pseudogene. CDR3 length equals 17 residues. The CDR3 reads CASSKAGRGMGHTEAFF. The CDR3 nucleotides read TGTGCCAGCAGCAAAGCGGGGCGGGGTATGGGTCACACTGAAGCTTTCTTT.

This clone was observed a few times. The chain employs TRBV28 and TRBJ1-1; D call uncertain. The V end lost 7 bases, the J end lost 4 bases, and 10 bases lay between the germline ends. The germline CDR1 and CDR2 sequences are MDHEN and SYDVKM. CDR3 size: 12 residues. DNA for the CDR3: TGTGCCAGCAATATTCAAGGCACTGAAGCTTTCTTT. Translating it yields CASNIQGTEAFF.

The genes are TRBV7-9 and TRBJ2-1, with TRBD2 identical over 13 bases. CDR3 length: 14 residues. With 7 bases clipped from V and 7 bases from J, the junction kept 4 bases outside the gene matches. Germline CDR1 and CDR2: SEHNR and FQNEAQ (reference sequence). As DNA, the CDR3 is TGTGCCAGCACCCTGACTAGCGGGAGGAATGAGCAGTTCTTC. This sequence encodes CASTLTSGRNEQFF.

This clone was detected a few times. The chain joins TRBV9 to TRBJ2-1, with D possibly matching TRBD1 (6 bases). CDR1 and CDR2 (germline): SGDLS, YYNGEE. CDR3 size: 15 residues. Trimming pared 4 bases from V and 4 bases from J, leaving 15 bases between. The CDR3 spells CASSNRDTLYNEQFF. The CDR3, as DNA: TGTGCCAGCAGCAACAGGGACACCCTATACAATGAGCAGTTCTTC.

In its sample, this clone was seen a few times. The V and J genes are TRBV5-1 and TRBJ1-2; D is possibly TRBD1 (5 bases). CDR1 SGHRS and CDR2 YFSETQ come from the germline V gene. V was cut by 1 base and J by 7 bases, with 20 bases left in between. The CDR3 spans 16 residues. The CDR3 sequence is CASSLLGGGQGSGYTF. In DNA form, the CDR3 reads TGCGCCAGCAGCTTGTTAGGTGGTGGGCAGGGCTCTGGCTACACCTTC.

J is TRBJ1-4 and V is TRBV25-1, with a tentative D call TRBD1 (6 bases). This CDR3 spans 16 amino acids. With 3 bases removed from V and 8 bases from J, the gap between germline ends came to 19 bases. CDR1 MGHDK and CDR2 SYGVNS come from the germline V gene. The CDR3 DNA reads TGTGCCAGCAGTGATCAACACAGGGCTGGGGGGGAAAAACTGTTTTTT. Protein: CASSDQHRAGGEKLFF.

A few counts support this clone. The V gene is TRBV11-2, the J gene TRBJ1-1; unclear D gene. V was trimmed by 5 bases and J by 5 bases, leaving 6 bases between them. CDR3 size: 11 residues. Per germline, CDR1 SGHAT and CDR2 FQNNGV. For the CDR3, the DNA is TGTGCCAGCAGCGCCCGGACTGAAGCTTTCTTT. Amino acids: CASSARTEAFF. The variable domain in full, completed from reference TRBV11-2 and TRBJ1-1, reads EAGVAQSPRYKIIEKRQSVAFWCNPISGHATLYWYQQILGQGPKLLIQFQNNGVVDDSQLPKDRFSAERLKGVDSTLKIQPAKLEDSAVYLCASSARTEAFFGQGTRLTVV.

The rearrangement uses TRBV5-6 and TRBJ2-7; tentatively, D is TRBD2 (6 bases). The germline V gene has CDR1 SGHDT and CDR2 YYEEEE. CDR3 length equals 15 residues. With 0 bases removed from V and 1 base from J, the gap between germline ends came to 11 bases. CDR3 bases: TGTGCCAGCAGCTTGGGGGCGGGAACTTCCTACGAGCAGTACTTC. Residues: CASSLGAGTSYEQYF.

The chain joins TRBV10-3 to TRBJ2-3; possibly TRBD1 for D (5 bases). Germline values: CDR1 ENHRY, CDR2 SYGVKD. Trimming took off 5 bases at V and 2 bases at J, with 8 bases between the two ends. There are 13 residues in the CDR3. The CDR3 nucleotides read TGTGCCATCAGTAGGGGCCTCACAGATACGCAGTATTTT. It codes for CAISRGLTDTQYF.

V and J are TRBV5-1 and TRBJ2-5; the D is unclear. The germline V gene encodes CDR1 SGHRS and CDR2 YFSETQ. V was shortened by 5 bases and J by 0 bases, with 11 bases between the two germline ends. The CDR3 runs 14 residues. In DNA form, the CDR3 reads TGCGCCAGCAGACCAACTATCAACCAAGAGACCCAGTACTTC. This encodes CASRPTINQETQYF.

The chain uses TRBV5-6 and TRBJ2-1; TRBD2 agrees at 9 bases. CDR1 is SGHDT, CDR2 YYEEEE, per germline. The CDR3 has 17 residues. V was pared by 1 base and J by 7 bases, with 12 bases of the junction left unmatched. CDR3 coding DNA: TGTGCCAGCAGCTTGTATTTCGCGGGAGGGCCGGGAAATGAGCAGTTCTTC. Translated, it gives CASSLYFAGGPGNEQFF.

This chain connects TRBV2 to TRBJ2-3; D call uncertain. V lost 5 bases to trimming and J lost 4 bases, with 10 bases between them. CDR3 size: 13 residues. Per the germline V gene, CDR1 is SNHLY and CDR2 is FYNNEI. CDR3 amino acids: CASSPTPADTQYF. As DNA, the CDR3 is TGTGCCAGCAGTCCGACGCCGGCAGATACGCAGTATTTT.

This clone came up once. The chain carries TRBV19 and TRBJ2-1; no clear D. V was shortened by 3 bases and J by 10 bases, with 10 bases between the two germline ends. This CDR3 region has 12 residues. From germline, CDR1 is LNHDA and CDR2 SQIVND (reference sequence). In nucleotides, the CDR3 is TGTGCCAGTAGTATCGCTACCGGGGAGCAGTTCTTC. Protein: CASSIATGEQFF. Looking up the rest from reference TRBV19 and TRBJ2-1 gives the full variable domain: DGGITQSPKYLFRKEGQNVTLSCEQNLNHDAMYWYRQDPGQGLRLIYYSQIVNDFQKGDIAEGYSVSREKKESFPLTVTSAQKNPTAFYLCASSIATGEQFFGPGTRLTVL.

This clone has more than one count but fewer than ten. The chain couples TRBV7-2 to TRBJ1-1; TRBD1 matches at 8 bases. V was clipped by 5 bases and J by 5 bases; unmatched bases: 10. The length of the CDR3 is 15 residues. Looked up from germline, CDR1 is SGHTA and CDR2 is FQGNSA. The CDR3 region is CASSPGTGGNTEAFF. In DNA form, the CDR3 reads TGTGCCAGCAGCCCGGGCACAGGGGGAAATACTGAAGCTTTCTTT.

In this sample, this clone turned up a few times. The J gene is TRBJ1-2, the V gene TRBV29-1; 9 bases agree with TRBD1. Germline CDR1 and CDR2: SQVTM and ANQGSEA. The CDR3 covers 15 residues. V lost 6 bases, J lost 0 bases, and 8 bases stayed unmatched. The CDR3 is CSVGTGKGANYGYTF. As DNA, the CDR3 is TGCAGCGTCGGGACAGGGAAGGGAGCTAACTATGGCTACACCTTC.

This CDR3 is CASGPAGGEQYF. The CDR3 nucleotides are TGTGCCAGCGGCCCGGCCGGGGGCGAGCAGTACTTC. The chain is built from TRBV7-3 and TRBJ2-7; D possibly corresponds to TRBD2 (6 bases). V lost 8 bases to trimming and J lost 6 bases, with 14 bases between them. CDR3 length: 12 amino acids. CDR1 is SGHTA and CDR2 is FQGTGA in the germline V gene.

The rearrangement joins TRBV6-1 to TRBJ2-7; D gene unclear. The germline V gene encodes CDR1 MNHNS and CDR2 SASEGT. The CDR3 length is 14 residues. CDR3 sequence (DNA): TGTGCCAGCAGTGAAGGACTGGAGAGGCCGCTACCACACGTC. Amino acids: CASSEGLERPLPHV.

The gene calls are TRBV4-3 and TRBJ2-2, with 13 bases matching TRBD2. CDR1 and CDR2 (germline): LGHNA, YSLEER. The CDR3 extends over 19 amino acids. The V and J ends lost 1 base and 5 bases, in that order; junction bases with no gene match: 10. The CDR3, as DNA: TGCGCCAGCAGCCAAGGGAGGGGACTAGCGGGGTCTAGAACCGGGGAGCTGTTTTTT. Translated, it gives CASSQGRGLAGSRTGELFF.

The chain is built from TRBV6-5 and TRBJ2-3; D remains unclear. The CDR3 totals 15 residues. Germline V gene data show CDR1 as MNHEY and CDR2 as SVGAGI. The germline V and J ends were trimmed by 0 bases and 2 bases, with 9 bases remaining between them. The CDR3 loop is CASSYSKGFTDTQYF. The DNA of the CDR3 is TGTGCCAGCAGTTACTCGAAAGGGTTCACAGATACGCAGTATTTT.

The genes are TRBV19 and TRBJ2-7, with 8 bases aligning to TRBD2. J gave up 6 bases and V 5 bases, and 15 bases lay outside the gene matches. CDR3 length: 16 residues. Germline V gene sequence: CDR1 LNHDA, CDR2 SQIVND (reference sequence). CDR3 amino acids: CASSPTRAGVESEQYF. DNA of the CDR3: TGTGCCAGTAGTCCGACACGAGCGGGAGTTGAAAGCGAGCAGTACTTC.

The V gene is TRBV5-4, the J gene TRBJ2-5, with a tentative D call TRBD2 (6 bases). The CDR3 sequence is 14 residues long. Per the germline V gene, CDR1 is SGHNT and CDR2 is YYREEE (reference sequence). V was trimmed by 0 bases and J by 1 base, leaving 7 bases between them. The CDR3 here is CASSLVAVQETQYF. In nucleotides, the CDR3 is TGTGCCAGCAGCTTGGTAGCGGTCCAAGAGACCCAGTACTTC.

V gene TRBV5-1 combines with J gene TRBJ2-3; D is uncertain. Germline loops: CDR1 SGHRS, CDR2 YFSETQ. Trimming removed 4 bases from V and 3 bases from J, with 18 bases in between. The CDR3 extends over 16 amino acids. CDR3: CASSPQSVGRTDTQYF. DNA for the CDR3: TGCGCCAGCAGCCCACAGTCCGTGGGTAGGACAGATACGCAGTATTTT.

This clone was detected only a few times. The chain carries TRBV7-2 and TRBJ1-5, with 11 bases lining up with TRBD1. The CDR3 has 19 amino acids. Trimming took 1 base from V and 0 from J; bases not matched to a gene: 8. The germline gives CDR1 SGHTA, CDR2 FQGNSA. The CDR3 reads CASSLVGQGAGNSNQPQHF. DNA of the CDR3: TGTGCCAGCAGCTTAGTTGGACAGGGGGCGGGAAATAGCAATCAGCCCCAGCATTTT. Full variable domain (rest looked up from reference TRBV7-2 and TRBJ1-5): GAGVSQSPSNKVTEKGKDVELRCDPISGHTALYWYRQSLGQGLEFLIYFQGNSAPDKSGLPSDRFSAERTGGSVSTLTIQRTQQEDSAVYLCASSLVGQGAGNSNQPQHFGDGTRLSIL.

V and J are TRBV7-6 and TRBJ2-7, with 7 positions matching TRBD2. Germline V lookup: CDR1 SGHVS, CDR2 FNYEAQ. The CDR3 has 15 amino acids. The junction had 10 bases not matched to a gene; V was cut back by 5 bases and J by 3 bases. The CDR3 loop is CASSPRAGLSYEQYF. The DNA of the CDR3 is TGTGCCAGCAGCCCCAGAGCGGGACTAAGCTACGAGCAGTACTTC. Looking up the rest from reference TRBV7-6 and TRBJ2-7 gives the full variable domain: GAGVSQSPRYKVTKRGQDVALRCDPISGHVSLYWYRQALGQGPEFLTYFNYEAQQDKSGLPNDRFSAERPEGSISTLTIQRTEQRDSAMYRCASSPRAGLSYEQYFGPGTRLTVT.